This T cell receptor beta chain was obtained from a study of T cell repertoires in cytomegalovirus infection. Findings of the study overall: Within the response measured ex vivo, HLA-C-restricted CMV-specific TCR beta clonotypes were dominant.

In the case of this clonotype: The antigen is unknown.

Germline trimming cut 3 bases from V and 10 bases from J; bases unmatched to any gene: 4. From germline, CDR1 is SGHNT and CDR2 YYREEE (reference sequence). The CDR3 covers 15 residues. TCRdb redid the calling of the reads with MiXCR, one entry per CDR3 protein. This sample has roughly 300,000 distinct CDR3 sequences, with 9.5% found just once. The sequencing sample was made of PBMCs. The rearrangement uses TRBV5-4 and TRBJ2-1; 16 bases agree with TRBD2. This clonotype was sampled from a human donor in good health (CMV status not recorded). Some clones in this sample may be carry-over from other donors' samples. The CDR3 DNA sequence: TGTGCCAGCAGCTCGGGACTAGCGGGAGGGGGAGAGCAGTTCTTC. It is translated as CASSSGLAGGGEQFF.